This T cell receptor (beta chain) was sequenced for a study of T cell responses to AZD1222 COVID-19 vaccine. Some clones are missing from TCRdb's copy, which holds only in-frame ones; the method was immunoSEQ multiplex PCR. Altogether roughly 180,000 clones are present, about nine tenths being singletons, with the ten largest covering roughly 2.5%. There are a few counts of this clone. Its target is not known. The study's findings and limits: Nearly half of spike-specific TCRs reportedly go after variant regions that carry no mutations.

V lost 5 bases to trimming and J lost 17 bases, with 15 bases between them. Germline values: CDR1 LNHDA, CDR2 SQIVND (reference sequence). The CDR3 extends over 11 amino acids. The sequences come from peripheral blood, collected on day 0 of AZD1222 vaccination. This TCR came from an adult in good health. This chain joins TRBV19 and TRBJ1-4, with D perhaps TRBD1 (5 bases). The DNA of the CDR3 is TGTGCCAGTAGTCTGGGACGGAGCTTCTTTTTT. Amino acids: CASSLGRSFFF.